Listed below are T cell receptor beta chains from one sample, sequenced in a study of technical replicates of blood from a few donors. Assay: immunoSEQ multiplex PCR; the TCRdb copy retains only in-frame clones and omits some. The data show 45,000 to 50,000 clones, 80% to 95% seen once. The specimen sequenced was PBMCs. These receptors were collected from a human donor in good health. Some clones in this sample may be carry-over from other donors' samples. The conserved cysteine and the conserved F or W are not part of the CDR3 here.

13 TRBJ2-7 TRBV10-3 AISASSGRAGEQY
11 TRBJ2-7 TRBV7-2 ASSLEAHYEQY
13 TRBJ2-7 TRBV5-1 ASSLGGGSKSEQY
10 TRBJ1-6 TRBV5-1 ASTQGGSPLH
14 TRBJ1-3 TRBV6-1 ASSDQSGFSGNTIY
14 TRBJ2-3 TRBV7-2 ASSLLAGGNSDTQY
12 TRBJ1-2 TRBV5-5 ASSSGGRNYGYT
13 TRBJ2-5 TRBV9 ASSVLQGIGETQY
15 TRBJ1-2 TRBV5-4 ASSSGGKGAFLYGYT
10 TRBJ1-2 TRBV11-2 AKKPQDYGYT
13 TRBJ2-7 TRBV7-9 ASSLASRVPYEQY
15 TRBJ2-5 TRBV5-1 ASSLAPRVSGQETQY
15 TRBJ2-6 TRBV27 ASSLWGQLSGANVLT
14 TRBJ1-5 TRBV28 ASSLGRIVSNQPQH
12 TRBJ2-7 TRBV27 ASSAGTGGYEQY
15 TRBJ2-5 TRBV12-5 ASGLGGLAGAIETQY
13 TRBJ2-4 TRBV25-1 ASSDASGGKNIQY
11 TRBJ1-2 TRBV7-2 ASSRDRFVGYT
13 TRBJ2-1 TRBV6-4 ASSPSLARMGEQF
12 TRBJ2-1 TRBV5-6 ASSLAGGNNEQF
14 TRBJ1-3 TRBV18 ASSQGIDRAGNTIY
12 TRBJ2-7 TRBV29-1 SVEGMTGSYEQY
9 TRBJ2-7 TRBV2 ASGMAYEQY
12 TRBJ1-1 TRBV5-6 ASSWGQVMTEAF
10 TRBJ1-1 TRBV29-1 SADRGHTEAF
14 TRBJ1-5 TRBV19 ASRTLLERRNQPQH
11 TRBJ1-2 TRBV6-6 ASSSQGNYGYT
13 TRBJ2-3 TRBV7-3 ASSSAGGGTDTQY
13 TRBJ1-4 TRBV13 ASSLAPGSNEKLF
12 TRBJ2-1 TRBV5-8 ASSLIASRNEQF
12 TRBJ1-5 TRBV6-1 ATGAGAGSQPQH
14 TRBJ1-6 TRBV5-8 ASSPTRRGLNSPLH
11 TRBJ2-5 TRBV5-1 ASSLGGAETQY
12 TRBJ2-5 TRBV7-6 ASSSVLTQETQY
12 TRBJ1-1 TRBV5-4 ASSFGQRNTEAF
10 TRBJ2-5 TRBV5-1 ASGQGLETQY